The T cell receptor (beta chain) described here comes from a study of blood T cells in healthy people across ages. Findings of the study overall: CMV infection status of these donors was not known.

This clonotype was detected only a few times. Its antigen is as yet unknown. For the second PCR, which ran for 7 to 11 cycles, a sample-barcoded 5' primer and a J-beta primer mix were used. TCRdb used MiXCR to reprocess the 5' RACE reads, holding one entry per CDR3 protein. The sample carries about 1,600,000 distinct CDR3 sequences, around 39% recorded once. Donor samples were obtained from healthy Caucasian individuals from Russia, aged about 6 to 100. Germline V lookup: CDR1 SGDLS, CDR2 YYNGEE. The CDR3 length is 19 residues. The germline V and J ends were trimmed by 0 bases and 8 bases, with 29 bases remaining between them.

Material for sequencing was blood. The chain combines TRBV9 with TRBJ1-2; D might be TRBD1 (6 bases). This clonotype originated in a woman aged 18-30 years in good health. This chain's CDR3 is CASSVVSVFAGAIKEGYTF. The CDR3 nucleotides are TGTGCCAGCAGCGTAGTGTCAGTATTTGCGGGGGCGATTAAGGAAGGCTACACCTTC. The whole variable domain, filled in from reference TRBV9 and TRBJ1-2, reads DSGVTQTPKHLITATGQRVTLRCSPRSGDLSVYWYQQSLDQGLQFLIQYYNGEERAKGNILERFSAQQFPDLHSELNLSSLELGDSALYFCASSVVSVFAGAIKEGYTFGSGTRLTVV.